A single sample gave rise to the 18 T cell receptor beta chains below, sequenced in a study of identical twins. TCRdb reprocessed the 5' RACE reads with MiXCR, giving one entry per CDR3 protein. The table has approximately 530,000 distinct CDR3 sequences, around 24% seen once. A further study also used this sample, focusing on yellow fever vaccine responses in identical twins.

Material for sequencing was CD4+ T cells sorted from blood. The receptors here all came from a young woman in good health.

A word on this clonotype: It may be a read error: a sequence one base away is much more abundant. DNA for the CDR3: TGTGCCAGCAGCGACGGGACTAGCGGGTACAATGAGCAGTTCTTC. Amino acids: CASSDGTSGYNEQFF. The chain combines TRBV2 with TRBJ2-1; 12 bases align to TRBD2. CDR3 size: 15 residues. V was pared by 6 bases and J by 4 bases, with 4 bases of the junction left unmatched. Germline V gene sequence: CDR1 SNHLY, CDR2 FYNNEI.

This chain joins TRBV28 and TRBJ2-1; D not certain. The CDR3 has 13 residues. V shed 2 bases and J shed 10 bases, with 12 bases lying between them. Germline V gene lookup returns CDR1 MDHEN and CDR2 SYDVKM. The CDR3 reads CASSLRSAGEQFF. CDR3 nucleotide sequence: TGTGCCAGCAGTTTAAGGTCAGCTGGGGAGCAGTTCTTC.

This clonotype was seen a few times. This sequence joins TRBV9 and TRBJ1-6; no firm D call. CDR3 length equals 15 residues. Trimming took off 2 bases at V and 7 bases at J, with 13 bases between the two ends. The V gene's germline CDR1 is SGDLS and CDR2 YYNGEE. The CDR3 sequence: CASSVGSGINSPLHF. CDR3 DNA: TGTGCCAGCAGCGTTGGCAGTGGGATAAATTCACCCCTCCACTTT. The full variable domain, rest sourced from reference TRBV9 and TRBJ1-6, is DSGVTQTPKHLITATGQRVTLRCSPRSGDLSVYWYQQSLDQGLQFLIQYYNGEERAKGNILERFSAQQFPDLHSELNLSSLELGDSALYFCASSVGSGINSPLHFGNGTRLTVT.

The V gene is TRBV6-2 or TRBV6-3, the J gene TRBJ2-1; D call uncertain. The CDR3 is made up of 16 amino acids. The ends were cut back, 5 bases at V and 4 bases at J, with 18 bases in the middle. The germline V gene has CDR1 MNHEY and CDR2 SVGEGT. The CDR3 DNA reads as TGTGCCAGCAGTCGTTACCTGGTCGTTGGTTACAATGAGCAGTTCTTC. Translation: CASSRYLVVGYNEQFF.

The gene calls are TRBV20-1 and TRBJ1-3; 10 bases map to TRBD1. V lost 3 bases and J lost 4; bases outside the gene matches: 6. The CDR3 length is 15 residues. Germline CDR1 is DFQATT and CDR2 is SNEGSKA (reference sequence). The CDR3 is CSARRTGGLGNTIYF. Here the CDR3 DNA reads TGCAGTGCTAGGCGGACAGGGGGATTAGGAAACACCATATATTTT.

The sample holds a few counts of this clonotype. CDR3 in DNA: TGCGCCAGCAGCCAACCACAGGGGGCGAGAGAGACCCAGTACTTC. The encoded protein is CASSQPQGARETQYF. V is TRBV4-1 and J is TRBJ2-5; the match to TRBD1 covers 9 bases. The V gene end was trimmed by 2 bases and the J gene end by 4 bases; junction bases not matched to a gene: 5. The CDR3 has 15 amino acids. Germline V lookup: CDR1 MGHRA, CDR2 YSYEKL.

The CDR3 sequence is CASTEPWDTEAFF. The CDR3 nucleotides read TGTGCCAGCACCGAACCCTGGGACACTGAAGCTTTCTTT. The rearrangement joins TRBV12-3 or TRBV12-4 to TRBJ1-1; D is undetermined. CDR3 length: 13 amino acids. Trimming cost V 7 bases and J 3 bases, with 12 bases left between them.

This chain connects TRBV24-1 to TRBJ2-6; perhaps D is TRBD1 or TRBD2 (5 bases each). The CDR3 sequence is 15 residues long. V lost 6 bases, J lost 0 bases, and 8 bases lay in between. Germline V CDR1 and CDR2: KGHDR, SFDVKD. DNA of the CDR3: TGTGCCACCAGTAGGGACGTCTCTGGGGCCAACGTCCTGACTTTC. Translation: CATSRDVSGANVLTF.

CDR3 region: CAISEPGTEETQYF. The CDR3 DNA is TGTGCCATCAGTGAGCCGGGAACAGAAGAGACCCAGTACTTC. The genes are TRBV10-3 and TRBJ2-5; D possibly corresponds to TRBD2 (5 bases). V was cut by 2 bases and J by 3 bases, with 10 bases left in between. Per the germline V gene, CDR1 is ENHRY and CDR2 is SYGVKD. The CDR3 length is 14 residues.

The chain's CDR3 is CASSLVPLGQATYEQYF. CDR3 DNA sequence: TGTGCCAGCAGCTTAGTGCCTCTGGGACAGGCTACCTACGAGCAGTACTTC. The chain carries TRBV7-2 and TRBJ2-7, with 8 positions matching TRBD1. CDR1 is SGHTA, CDR2 FQGNSA, per germline. The CDR3 length is 17 residues. Trimming cost V 1 base and J 2 bases; bases outside gene matches: 10.

This clonotype was counted only a few times. The rearrangement links TRBV20-1 to TRBJ2-5, with TRBD1 as a possible D gene (6 bases). V was shortened by 1 base and J by 5 bases, with 14 bases between the two germline ends. Germline-derived CDR1 and CDR2 are DFQATT and SNEGSKA (reference sequence). The CDR3 length is 14 residues. The CDR3 DNA follows: TGCAGTGCTAGAGCGATAACAGGGAGTGAGACCCAGTACTTC. Translated: CSARAITGSETQYF.

This clonotype was counted only a few times. The chain links TRBV5-1 to TRBJ2-1; 8 bases match TRBD1. Germline V lookup: CDR1 SGHRS, CDR2 YFSETQ. The CDR3 sequence is 15 residues long. J lost 3 bases, V lost 4 bases, and 6 bases had no gene match. The CDR3 protein is CASSTQGEGYNEQFF. CDR3 sequence (DNA): TGCGCCAGCAGCACACAGGGGGAAGGCTACAATGAGCAGTTCTTC.

V is TRBV3-1 and J is TRBJ2-7, with D uncertain. Germline V gene sequence: CDR1 LGHDT, CDR2 YNNKEL (reference sequence). This CDR3 is built from 15 residues. The V and J ends lost 0 bases and 1 base respectively, with 10 bases between them. In DNA form, the CDR3 reads TGTGCCAGCAGCCAAGACAGGACGTGGTCCTACGAGCAGTACTTC. Translation: CASSQDRTWSYEQYF.

This clonotype has only a few counts. This chain connects TRBV20-1 to TRBJ2-7; D unclear. Trimming removed 5 bases at V and 3 bases at J, with 11 bases between. Germline-derived CDR1 and CDR2 are DFQATT and SNEGSKA (reference sequence). The CDR3 sequence is 12 residues long. This chain's CDR3 is CSAGEGIYEQYF. CDR3 nucleotide sequence: TGCAGTGCTGGGGAAGGGATCTACGAGCAGTACTTC.

The V call is TRBV5-1, the J call TRBJ1-6; no clear D gene. V was trimmed by 1 base and J by 0 bases, leaving 8 bases between them. The CDR3 loop spans 16 amino acids. Germline lookup yields CDR1 SGHRS and CDR2 YFSETQ. The CDR3 nucleotides are TGCGCCAGCAGCTTGAGCGAGAGCTCCTATAATTCACCCCTCCACTTT. It yields the protein CASSLSESSYNSPLHF.

This clonotype was counted between two and nine times. The V and J genes are TRBV12-3 or TRBV12-4 and TRBJ2-7; the D gene is possibly TRBD2 (6 bases). This CDR3 comprises 14 residues. Trimming took 5 bases from V and 2 from J, leaving 13 bases between them. The CDR3 DNA reads TGTGCCAGCAGTCCAGGAGGGGCTCCCTACGAGCAGTACTTC. It is translated as CASSPGGAPYEQYF.

The J gene is TRBJ2-1, the V gene TRBV7-7; no firm D call. The germline CDR1 and CDR2 sequences are SSHAT and FNYEAQ (reference sequence). The CDR3 sequence is 13 residues long. The ends were cut back, 5 bases at V and 7 bases at J, with 12 bases in the middle. The DNA for the CDR3 is TGTGCCAGCAGCGCAAATGTGGTGAATGAGCAGTTCTTC. Translation gives CASSANVVNEQFF.

The V call is TRBV12-3 or TRBV12-4, the J call TRBJ2-3; no clear D. This CDR3 has 12 residues. Trimming shortened V by 5 bases and J by 5 bases, and 8 bases separated the two germline ends. The CDR3 loop is CASSPMVDTQYF. The DNA of the CDR3 is TGTGCCAGCAGTCCCATGGTAGATACGCAGTATTTT.